The present TCR beta chain was sequenced within a study of blood T cell repertoires in COVID-19. Study overall: Italy, Spain and the United States were the sources of the convalescent and acute COVID-19 samples. Nucleic acid was either cDNA or gDNA, and it came from T cells, B-cell-depleted T cells, or PBMCs.

Deletions cut 6 bases from V and 5 bases from J, with 16 bases between. The CDR3 loop spans 14 amino acids. Germline V CDR1 and CDR2: SGHTA, FQGNSA. Authors' processing steps: Cell counts per sample came from amplifying reference gene primers. TCRdb keeps only in-frame clones here, not all; method: immunoSEQ multiplex PCR. V, J and clone size were drawn from that table, and D and trimming were deduced from the DNA. The table includes a few hundred thousand clones, 86% detected once. This receptor was identified in a woman between 50 and 59 years old with acute or convalescent COVID-19. This chain connects TRBV7-2 to TRBJ2-5, with D maybe TRBD1 (5 bases). Sequencing input: peripheral blood. In DNA form, the CDR3 reads TGTGCCAGCAGTCAATATCAGGGTGAGGAGACCCAGTACTTC. Translation gives CASSQYQGEETQYF.